This T cell receptor beta chain derives from a study of molecular identifiers for immune sequencing clone quantification. There are many counts of this clonotype. Its antigen is unknown. This CDR3 spans 15 amino acids. The ends lost 0 bases at V and 5 bases at J; junction bases unmatched: 6. CDR1 and CDR2 (germline): MNHEY, SVGAGI. As previously described, bulk TCR libraries were made using listed TCR primers. MiXCR was run by TCRdb on the PCR reads, yielding one entry per CDR3 protein. The sample holds around 70,000 distinct CDR3 sequences; around a sixth are singletons and the top ten take 1.5% to 1.8%. Study results and limitations: Identical TCR molecules sharing a barcode could underestimate highly expanded clone sizes. Single-cell amounts of spiked Jurkat TCR RNA were reportedly detectable among approximately 1 million naive cells.

Using a CD8+CD4-CCR7+CD45RA+ phenotype, naive CD8 T cells were sorted. The clonotype comes from a human donor in good health. Some libraries in this study had Jurkat cell RNA spiked in. The chain links TRBV6-5 to TRBJ2-7; 8 bases agree with TRBD2. The sample consisted of naive CD8+ T cells from blood, with Jurkat cell RNA spiked in. Documented subset: FACS-sorted CD8+CD4-CCR7+CD45RA+ naive T cells. The CDR3 protein is CASSYSEAGGDEQYF. The CDR3 DNA reads TGTGCCAGCAGTTACTCGGAGGCGGGGGGCGACGAGCAGTACTTC.